Presented here are 10 T cell receptor beta chains from one specimen sequenced in a study of follicular helper T cells after annual influenza vaccination (TCRdb year 2017). Receptor amplification or capture employed the immunoSEQ multiplex PCR assay. TCRdb holds this immuneACCESS table with in-frame rearrangements only. Some clones are missing; in checked studies, unresolved V genes explain under half, and the rest has no known cause. Recorded for this sample are some 10,000 clones; 65% to 85% of them occurred a single time. The ten most abundant clones make up 3.5% to 4.5% of the sample. Sample time point, as interpreted from the label and publication: 2015-2016 season, pre-vaccination. Sequencing was performed on CXCR5+ CD38- circulating T follicular helper cells from blood, taken on the day of influenza vaccination. The label giving this sample's cell subset or site can be read as: circulating Tfh, non-naive CD4+CXCR5+PD-1+ (ICOS+CD38+ or ICOS-CD38-). The source of these receptors is an adult who received the influenza vaccine.

This sequence joins TRBV14 and TRBJ1-2; possibly TRBD1 for D (5 bases). Germline CDR1 is SGHDN and CDR2 is FVKESK. The CDR3 runs to 13 residues. Between the trimmed V and J ends, which lost 3 bases and 2 bases, there was a span of 7 bases. The CDR3 bases are TGTGCCAGCAGCCAGGACATAAACTATGGCTACACCTTC. It specifies CASSQDINYGYTF.

This clone was observed once. The genes are TRBV7-6 and TRBJ2-5, with D tentatively TRBD2 (5 bases). CDR1 SGHVS and CDR2 FNYEAQ come from the germline V gene. V was trimmed by 3 bases and J by 5 bases, leaving 13 bases between them. The CDR3 has 14 amino acids. The CDR3 here is CASSFRRTRETQYF. Here the CDR3 DNA reads TGTGCCAGCAGCTTTAGGAGGACTCGGGAGACCCAGTACTTC.

The chain couples TRBV19 to TRBJ2-3; D gene unclear. V lost 3 bases and J 1 base, leaving 14 bases between the germline ends. This CDR3 has 16 amino acids. Germline V gene lookup returns CDR1 LNHDA and CDR2 SQIVND (reference sequence). This CDR3 is CASSILRAGGTDTQYF. CDR3 coding DNA: TGTGCCAGTAGTATTCTGAGAGCCGGAGGCACAGATACGCAGTATTTT.

This chain joins TRBV2 and TRBJ1-2, with 8 bases that match TRBD1. V lost 6 bases and J lost 4; bases outside the gene matches: 7. The CDR3 consists of 14 residues. Germline V gives CDR1 SNHLY, CDR2 FYNNEI. CDR3 protein: CASRSGGGGYGYTF. Written as DNA, the CDR3 is TGTGCCAGCAGATCAGGGGGCGGTGGCTATGGCTACACCTTC.

The rearrangement links TRBV7-2 to TRBJ1-4; D remains unclear. V dropped 1 base and J dropped 3 bases, with 6 bases sitting between them. The CDR3 is 14 amino acids. CDR1 is SGHTA and CDR2 is FQGNSA in the germline V gene. The CDR3 DNA reads as TGTGCCAGCAGCTTAGTTGGCTCTAATGAAAAACTGTTTTTT. This gives the protein CASSLVGSNEKLFF.

V and J are TRBV5-1 and TRBJ1-4; 10 bases fit TRBD1. The CDR3 extends over 15 amino acids. The V segment lost 3 bases and the J segment 5 bases; nucleotides outside the gene matches: 4. Germline CDR1 SGHRS, CDR2 YFSETQ. This CDR3 reads CASSSGQGLNEKLFF. The CDR3 DNA reads as TGCGCCAGCAGCTCGGGACAGGGGCTCAATGAAAAACTGTTTTTT.

This clone was picked up one time. The rearrangement uses TRBV5-6 and TRBJ2-2; possibly TRBD2 for D (5 bases). Trimming removed 0 bases from V and 0 bases from J, with 9 bases in between. CDR1 and CDR2 (germline): SGHDT, YYEEEE. The CDR3 spans 16 residues. CDR3 region: CASSLGGFANTGELFF. DNA of the CDR3: TGTGCCAGCAGCTTGGGAGGGTTCGCGAACACCGGGGAGCTGTTTTTT.

The J gene is TRBJ2-4, the V gene TRBV7-2; 8 bases map to TRBD2. This CDR3 is built from 17 residues. V shed 4 bases, J shed 2 bases, and the junction held 10 bases outside the gene matches. In germline, CDR1 is SGHTA, CDR2 FQGNSA. CDR3 coding DNA: TGTGCCAGCAGCTCTAGCGGGCGGGAGAGGTCCAAAAACATTCAGTACTTC. Translated, it gives CASSSSGRERSKNIQYF.

This chain links TRBV30 with TRBJ1-4; tentative D call: TRBD1 (5 bases). Trimming cost V 3 bases and J 4 bases, with 12 bases left between them. CDR3 length equals 14 residues. In germline, CDR1 is GTSNPN, CDR2 SVGIG (reference sequence). The CDR3 DNA sequence: TGTGCCTGGAGAGCGGGGGGAGGTAATGAAAAACTGTTTTTT. Protein: CAWRAGGGNEKLFF.

The chain is built from TRBV7-8 and TRBJ1-5, with 11 bases identical to TRBD1. V shed 5 bases, J shed 9 bases, and the junction held 6 bases outside the gene matches. Germline CDR1 is SGHVS and CDR2 is FQNEAQ. This CDR3 contains 14 residues. Written as DNA, the CDR3 is TGTGCCAGCAGCCAAGGGACAGGGGGGAGGCCCCAGCATTTT. It translates to CASSQGTGGRPQHF.